These T cell receptor beta chains were read from a single sample in a study of blood T cell repertoires in COVID-19. Only in-frame clones appear in the TCRdb table, and some are missing; sequencing was by immunoSEQ multiplex PCR. The sample shows 90,000 to 150,000 clones, 75% to 85% of them seen only once. Input material: peripheral blood. The receptor source for this set is a woman of 80 years or more with acute or convalescent COVID-19. CDR3s include the opening cysteine and the closing phenylalanine or tryptophan. Fields, in order: clone size, V gene, J gene, D gene, CDR3 DNA, CDR3 protein. D genes are given only for firm matches. Part of the rows lack a size; the others show once, few, many or a class for expanded clones.

size: -; V: TRBV7-2; J: TRBJ1-2; D: TRBD1; DNA: TGTGCCAGCAGCGAGGACAGGGTAATGCCACATGCCTTC; CDR3: CASSEDRVMPHAF
size: -; V: TRBV18; J: TRBJ1-4; D: TRBD1; DNA: TGTGCCAGCTCCCGACAGGGGACAGGGTCAGCAACTAATGAAAAACTGTTTTTT; CDR3: CASSRQGTGSATNEKLFF
size: -; V: TRBV5-4; J: TRBJ2-3; D: TRBD2; DNA: TGTGCCAGCAGGTCGACCCCTAGCGGGAGCACAGATACGCAGTATTTT; CDR3: CASRSTPSGSTDTQYF
size: few; V: TRBV27; J: TRBJ1-2; D: TRBD1; DNA: TGTGCCAGCAGTTCACTGGACAGGGGTTATGGCTACACCTTC; CDR3: CASSSLDRGYGYTF
size: -; V: TRBV6-5; J: TRBJ1-1; D: -; DNA: TGTGCCAGCAGTTACACGACAGACCTCACTGAAGCTTTCTTT; CDR3: CASSYTTDLTEAFF
size: -; V: TRBV10-1; J: TRBJ2-6; D: -; DNA: TGCGCCAGCAGTGTCCCGTGGGGTGGGGACACCGGCGCCTCTGGGGCCAACGTCCTGACTTTC; CDR3: CASSVPWGGDTGASGANVLTF
size: few; V: TRBV11-3; J: TRBJ2-2; D: TRBD2; DNA: TGTGCCAGCAGCTTCAGCGGGGGCTCCGGGGAGCTGTTTTTT; CDR3: CASSFSGGSGELFF
size: -; V: TRBV6-5; J: TRBJ2-3; D: -; DNA: TGTGCCAGCCAAGGGGGGGCTACAGATACGCAGTATTTT; CDR3: CASQGGATDTQYF
size: -; V: TRBV7-2; J: TRBJ2-6; D: TRBD2; DNA: TGTGCCAGCAGCATGGGGGAGGGTGGGGCCAACGTCCTGACTTTC; CDR3: CASSMGEGGANVLTF
size: -; V: TRBV7-2; J: TRBJ2-3; D: -; DNA: TGTGCCAGCAGCTTAGTATTCTTAGATACGCAGTATTTT; CDR3: CASSLVFLDTQYF
size: -; V: TRBV6-1; J: TRBJ2-3; D: TRBD2; DNA: TGTGCCAGCAGTGAGGTAGCGGGAAGGCCAGATACGCAGTATTTT; CDR3: CASSEVAGRPDTQYF
size: few; V: TRBV28; J: TRBJ2-7; D: -; DNA: TGTGCCAGCACTCCTAGGGGGGGAGCTGGCGACGAGCAGTACTTC; CDR3: CASTPRGGAGDEQYF
size: -; V: TRBV6-5; J: TRBJ1-1; D: -; DNA: TGTTCCGGCGGGTCTGCCACTGAAGCTTTCTTT; CDR3: CSGGSATEAFF
size: -; V: TRBV7-2; J: TRBJ2-7; D: TRBD2; DNA: TGTGCCAGCAGCCCCCTGGGACTAGCGGGGAGCTCCTACGAGCAGTACTTC; CDR3: CASSPLGLAGSSYEQYF
size: -; V: TRBV7-9; J: TRBJ2-1; D: TRBD2; DNA: TGTGCCAGCAGAATCCTAGCGGGAGAAAATAATGAGCAGTTCTTC; CDR3: CASRILAGENNEQFF
size: few; V: TRBV28; J: TRBJ1-5; D: -; DNA: TGTGCCAGCAAGTCATACCGGGACACAGTGGGAAATCAGCCCCAGCATTTT; CDR3: CASKSYRDTVGNQPQHF
size: once; V: TRBV10-1; J: TRBJ1-1; D: -; DNA: TGCGCCAGCAGGGGAGCGAACACTGAAGCTTTCTTT; CDR3: CASRGANTEAFF
size: -; V: TRBV28; J: TRBJ1-4; D: -; DNA: TGTGCCAGCAGGCCGGACAGCTATGAAAAACTGTTTTTT; CDR3: CASRPDSYEKLFF
size: -; V: TRBV7-9; J: TRBJ2-1; D: -; DNA: TGTGCCAGCAGCTTGAGTCTCGGAATAGCCAGCTACAATGAGCAGTTCTTC; CDR3: CASSLSLGIASYNEQFF
size: -; V: TRBV28; J: TRBJ1-2; D: -; DNA: TGTGCCAGCAGCGCGGGATTTCGGAGGTACACCTTC; CDR3: CASSAGFRRYTF
size: -; V: TRBV5-1; J: TRBJ1-1; D: -; DNA: TGCGCCAGCAGATACGAGTTAAACACTGAAGCTTTCTTT; CDR3: CASRYELNTEAFF
size: once; V: TRBV28; J: TRBJ1-2; D: -; DNA: TGTGCCAGCAGTACCCAGGGATATGGCTACACCTTC; CDR3: CASSTQGYGYTF
size: -; V: TRBV7-2; J: TRBJ2-3; D: TRBD2; DNA: TGTGCCAGCAGCTCTCAAGCGGGGTTCACAGATACGCAGTATTTT; CDR3: CASSSQAGFTDTQYF
size: -; V: TRBV5-1; J: TRBJ1-1; D: TRBD1; DNA: TGCGCCAGCAGCCAAACCTTACAGGGGATAATGAACACTGAAGCTTTCTTT; CDR3: CASSQTLQGIMNTEAFF
size: -; V: TRBV5-8; J: TRBJ1-5; D: -; DNA: TGTGCCAGCAGCTTTCTTTACGACAGTTTAAGCAATCAGCCCCAGCATTTT; CDR3: CASSFLYDSLSNQPQHF
size: -; V: TRBV7-9; J: TRBJ2-3; D: TRBD1; DNA: TGTGCCAGCAGCTTCTCGGGACAGGGGGGGGATACGCAGTATTTT; CDR3: CASSFSGQGGDTQYF
size: -; V: TRBV7-8; J: TRBJ1-2; D: TRBD1; DNA: TGTGCCAGCAGTTATGACAGGGGGCAAGGCTACACCTTC; CDR3: CASSYDRGQGYTF
size: -; V: TRBV13; J: TRBJ2-1; D: TRBD2; DNA: TGTGCCAGCAGCTTAGACTCGGGCGGGGGGGCTTTTCGGCAGAATGAGCAGTTCTTC; CDR3: CASSLDSGGGAFRQNEQFF
size: -; V: TRBV11-2; J: TRBJ2-3; D: -; DNA: TGTGCCAGCAGCTTTCGAGTCACCACAGATACGCAGTATTTT; CDR3: CASSFRVTTDTQYF